This T cell receptor beta chain is from a study of blood T cell repertoires in COVID-19. This CDR3 region has 14 residues. The V and J ends lost 4 bases and 4 bases, in that order; junction bases with no gene match: 5. Germline V CDR1 and CDR2: SGHRS, YFSETQ. Some clones are missing from TCRdb's copy, which holds only in-frame ones; the method was immunoSEQ multiplex PCR. This table has about 180,000 clones, around nine tenths appearing once. The sequence was obtained from a woman in her 70s with COVID-19, enrolled during active disease. V and J are TRBV5-1 and TRBJ2-7, with 10 bases identical to TRBD1. Specimen: peripheral blood. CDR3 sequence: CASSGTGEEYEQYF. Written as DNA, the CDR3 is TGCGCCAGCAGCGGGACAGGGGAGGAGTACGAGCAGTACTTC.